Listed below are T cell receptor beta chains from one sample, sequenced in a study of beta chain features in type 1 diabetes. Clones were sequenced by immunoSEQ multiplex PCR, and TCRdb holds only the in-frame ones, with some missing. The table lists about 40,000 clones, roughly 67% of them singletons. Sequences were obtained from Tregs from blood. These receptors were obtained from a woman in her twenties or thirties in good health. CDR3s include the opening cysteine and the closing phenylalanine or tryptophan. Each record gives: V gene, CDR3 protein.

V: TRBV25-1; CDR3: CASSRGDQPQHF
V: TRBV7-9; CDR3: CASGTAQGAEAFF
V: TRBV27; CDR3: CASSFLAASSYEQYF
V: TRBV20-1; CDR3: CSAQTSYEQYF
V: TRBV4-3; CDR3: CASSQSSGWGVAGPYEQYF
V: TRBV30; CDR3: CAWSRKPGQGTLNTEAFF
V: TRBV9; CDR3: CASSVQGGGVDTEAFF
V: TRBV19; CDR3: CASSIIFDKSYEQYF
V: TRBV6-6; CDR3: CASSIDRDEQYF
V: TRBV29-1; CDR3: CSVEKGVKTQYF
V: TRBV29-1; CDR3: CSVERLAGVAPDTQYF
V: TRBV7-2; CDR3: CASSYRSGEQYF
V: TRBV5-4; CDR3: CASSLGAPGSHGYTF
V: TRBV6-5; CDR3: CASSFIAGVGNEQFF
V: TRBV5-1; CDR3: CASSFFRMQFF
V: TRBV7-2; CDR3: CASSAAQQQYF
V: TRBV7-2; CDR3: CASSLGTVTLSNQPQHF
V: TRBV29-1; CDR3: CSVGGGKNEKLFF
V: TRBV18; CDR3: CASSPSLAGDTGELFF
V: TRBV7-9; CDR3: CASSGGRGRHNEQFF
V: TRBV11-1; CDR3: CASSRLSLGGSQNTEAFF
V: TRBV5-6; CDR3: CASSLAGQPQHF